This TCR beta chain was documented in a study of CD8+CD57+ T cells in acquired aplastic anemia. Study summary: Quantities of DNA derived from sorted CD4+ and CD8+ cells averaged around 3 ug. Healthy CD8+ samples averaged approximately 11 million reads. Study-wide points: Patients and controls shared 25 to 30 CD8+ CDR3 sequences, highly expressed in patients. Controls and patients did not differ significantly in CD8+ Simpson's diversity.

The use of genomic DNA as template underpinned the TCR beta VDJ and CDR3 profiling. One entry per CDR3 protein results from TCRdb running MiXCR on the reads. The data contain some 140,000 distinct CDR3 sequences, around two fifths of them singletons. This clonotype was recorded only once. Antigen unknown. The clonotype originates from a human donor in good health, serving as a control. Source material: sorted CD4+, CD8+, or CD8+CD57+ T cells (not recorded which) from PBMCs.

CDR3 nucleotides: TGTGCCAGCAGCCCCGACACAGGGACCAACTATGGCTACACCTTC. Protein product: CASSPDTGTNYGYTF. This sequence joins TRBV5-8 and TRBJ1-2; TRBD1 is a possible D gene (6 bases). With 4 bases removed from V and 2 bases from J, the gap between germline ends came to 15 bases. CDR1 and CDR2 from the germline V gene are SGHTS and YDEGEE. The CDR3 totals 15 residues.